The T cell receptor (beta chain) described here comes from a study of cytomegalovirus exposure and HLA in healthy donors. In regard to this clone: Its antigen is currently unknown.

Findings and caveats of the study: Later on, a genetic analysis was performed. It linked a missense variant in DCLRE1C with V- and J-gene trimming of TCR beta.

A multiplex PCR was run with 60 Vbeta primers and 13 Jbeta primers. Data came from immunoSEQ multiplex PCR; TCRdb stores just in-frame clones and leaves some out. In total, the table holds about 160,000 clones. V gave up 5 bases and J gave up 7 bases; unmatched junction bases: 5. CDR1 and CDR2 from the germline V gene are MNHNY and SVGAGI (reference sequence). The CDR3 has 14 amino acids. The TCR originated in a man younger than 40 in good health and CMV-seronegative. The genes are TRBV6-6 and TRBJ1-4; 9 nucleotides match TRBD1. The material sequenced was PBMCs. CDR3 region: CASSPGQGREKLFF. In DNA form, the CDR3 reads TGTGCCAGCAGTCCTGGACAGGGGCGTGAAAAACTGTTTTTT.